Shown below are 19 T cell receptor beta chains from a single sample sequenced in a study of CD8+CD57+ T cells in acquired aplastic anemia listed by TCRdb under 2018. The patients picked for sequencing were ones in whom flow cytometry had shown an expansion of CD8+CD57+ cells. Sequencing instrument: Illumina HiSeq 2000. TCR beta VDJ combination and CDR3 sequence profiling used genomic DNA as the template. TCRdb handled the public reads itself, with Q25 trimming in fastp and clone calling in MiXCR, and kept productive beta chains. Entries that share a CDR3 protein sequence are merged under the most common genes and DNA. This sample is represented by a few hundred thousand distinct CDR3 sequences; around 32% of them were singletons. 0.75% to 0.95% of the sample rests with the top ten. The sample taken for sequencing was sorted CD4+, CD8+, or CD8+CD57+ T cells (not recorded which) from PBMCs. Receptors originate from a human donor with aplastic anemia.

A remark on this clonotype: Since a much larger clone is just one base distant, this may be a read error. This rearrangement joins TRBV7-9 to TRBJ1-2; D is uncertain. The germline gives CDR1 SEHNR, CDR2 FQNEAQ (reference sequence). The CDR3 extends over 15 amino acids. The ends were cut back, 11 bases at V and 3 bases at J, with 22 bases in the middle. This CDR3 reads CAGNLGLLIYYGYTF. The CDR3, as DNA: TGTGCCGGCAATCTCGGGTTGCTAATTTACTATGGCTACACCTTC.

This chain joins TRBV2 and TRBJ2-2; weak D call: TRBD2 (5 bases). V was cut by 8 bases and J by 0 bases, with 19 bases left in between. The CDR3 runs 17 residues. CDR1 is SNHLY, CDR2 FYNNEI, per germline. The CDR3 sequence: CASLGQRLFANTGELFF. DNA of the CDR3: TGTGCCAGCTTAGGCCAGCGGCTATTCGCGAACACCGGGGAGCTGTTTTTT.

This chain uses TRBV12-3 or TRBV12-4 with TRBJ2-3; 7 nucleotides line up with TRBD2. The CDR3 contains 15 residues. With 6 bases clipped from V and 0 bases from J, the junction kept 6 bases outside the gene matches. The CDR3 DNA follows: TGTGCCAGCAGCCGACTAGCAGGGAGCACAGATACGCAGTATTTT. It specifies CASSRLAGSTDTQYF.

Turning to this clonotype: One junction end disagrees with the germline gene, perhaps due to a read error. The V call is TRBV6-1, the J call TRBJ2-7; TRBD2 is a possible D gene (5 bases). Germline values: CDR1 MNHNS, CDR2 SASEGT. The CDR3 has 12 residues. DNA of the CDR3: TGTGCCAGCACCGCGGGTCTCTACGAGCAGTGCTTC. Protein sequence: CASTAGLYEQCF.

This chain joins TRBV15 and TRBJ1-2; possibly TRBD1 for D (5 bases). Germline CDR1 is LNHNV and CDR2 is YYDKDF (reference sequence). The V gene lost 7 bases and the J gene lost 1 base, with 16 bases spanning the gap. There are 15 residues in the CDR3. CDR3 nucleotide sequence: TGTGCCACCATCGTATGGGGGATCCTTAACTATGGCTACACCTTC. Its translation: CATIVWGILNYGYTF.

This clonotype was detected a few times. The rearrangement joins TRBV5-1 to TRBJ2-1, with 10 bases identical to TRBD1. Germline trimming cut 4 bases from V and 9 bases from J; bases unmatched to any gene: 7. Germline V lookup: CDR1 SGHRS, CDR2 YFSETQ. The CDR3 is made up of 14 amino acids. CDR3 sequence reads: CASSGGTGDSEQFF. For the CDR3, the DNA is TGCGCCAGCAGCGGGGGGACAGGGGATAGTGAGCAGTTCTTC.

The table lists this clonotype with many counts. The chain joins TRBV14 to TRBJ1-6; 7 bases are shared with TRBD1. The CDR3 contains 16 residues. The germline V gene has CDR1 SGHDN and CDR2 FVKESK. Losses at the gene ends were 0 bases for V and 8 bases for J; bases not matched to a gene: 7. CDR3 protein: CASSQDLDRVDSPLHF. In nucleotides, the CDR3 is TGTGCCAGCAGCCAAGATCTAGACAGGGTAGATTCACCCCTCCACTTT.

The CDR3: CASSLLGPAATDTQYF. CDR3 coding DNA: TGTGCCAGCAGCTTACTAGGTCCGGCCGCCACAGATACGCAGTATTTT. V is TRBV7-2 and J is TRBJ2-3; D uncertain. Trimming took off 2 bases at V and 2 bases at J, with 14 bases between the two ends. CDR1 SGHTA and CDR2 FQGNSA come from the germline V gene. The CDR3 runs 16 residues.

This clonotype has more than one count but fewer than ten. This chain links TRBV5-1 with TRBJ2-7; 8 bases line up with TRBD1. Germline loops: CDR1 SGHRS, CDR2 YFSETQ. J was trimmed by 3 bases and V by 3 bases; bases with no gene match: 8. CDR3 length: 15 residues. The CDR3 sequence is CASSYGQGLLYEQYF. As DNA, the CDR3 is TGCGCCAGCAGCTATGGACAGGGCCTTCTCTACGAGCAGTACTTC.

This clonotype was counted many times. The chain has TRBV20-1 and TRBJ2-5, with 10 bases aligning to TRBD2. Germline assignment: CDR1 DFQATT and CDR2 SNEGSKA (reference sequence). The CDR3 covers 16 residues. V lost 5 bases to trimming and J lost 2 bases; unmatched junction nucleotides: 11. CDR3 in amino acids: CSAPGLAAIIQETQYF. DNA for the CDR3: TGCAGTGCTCCTGGACTAGCGGCAATCATACAAGAGACCCAGTACTTC.

There are a few counts of this clonotype. The chain joins TRBV19 to TRBJ1-2; 7 bases align to TRBD1. J was trimmed by 4 bases and V by 3 bases; bases with no gene match: 17. The CDR3 contains 18 residues. Germline V CDR1 and CDR2: LNHDA, SQIVND (reference sequence). The CDR3: CASSIRPRRQGLIYGYTF. The CDR3 bases are TGTGCCAGTAGTATTCGCCCGAGAAGACAGGGATTGATCTATGGCTACACCTTC.

This clonotype has ten or more counts. V and J are TRBV11-2 and TRBJ1-2, with 9 nucleotides matching TRBD1. This CDR3 spans 17 amino acids. Germline assignment: CDR1 SGHAT and CDR2 FQNNGV. Germline trimming cut 1 base from V and 1 base from J; bases unmatched to any gene: 7. CDR3 sequence reads: CASSLGHRGRINYGYTF. The CDR3 coding sequence is TGTGCCAGCAGCTTAGGTCACAGGGGGCGTATTAACTATGGCTACACCTTC.

This CDR3 is CAISGTSVGKLFF. The DNA for the CDR3 is TGTGCCATCAGTGGAACTAGTGTCGGAAAGCTGTTTTTT. The gene calls are TRBV10-3 and TRBJ2-2, with D maybe TRBD2 (5 bases). The CDR3 contains 13 residues. CDR1 is ENHRY and CDR2 is SYGVKD in the germline V gene. The germline V and J ends were trimmed by 4 bases and 12 bases, with 15 bases remaining between them.

There are many counts of this clonotype. This CDR3 is CATSRTAGNTEAFF. The CDR3 DNA sequence: TGTGCCACCAGCAGGACGGCAGGGAACACTGAAGCTTTCTTT. The chain combines TRBV15 with TRBJ1-1, with D uncertain. The CDR3 extends over 14 amino acids. Germline CDR1 is LNHNV and CDR2 is YYDKDF (reference sequence). The V and J ends lost 3 bases and 1 base respectively, with 9 bases between them.

This clonotype turned up a few times. The rearrangement links TRBV4-3 to TRBJ1-5, with unresolved D. Germline CDR1 and CDR2: LGHNA and YSLEER. The V end lost 3 bases, the J end lost 3 bases, and 9 bases lay between the germline ends. CDR3 length: 14 amino acids. The chain's CDR3 is CASSHGRINQPQHF. In nucleotides, the CDR3 is TGCGCCAGCAGCCATGGACGTATCAATCAGCCCCAGCATTTT.

This clonotype was counted ten times or more. The V call is TRBV19, the J call TRBJ1-6, with D hard to call. This CDR3 is built from 15 residues. Looked up from germline, CDR1 is LNHDA and CDR2 is SQIVND (reference sequence). Trimming took 7 bases from V and 5 from J, leaving 15 bases between them. The chain's CDR3 is CASTPRNSDNSPLHF. The CDR3 DNA reads as TGTGCCAGTACCCCAAGAAACAGCGATAATTCACCCCTCCACTTT.

This clonotype was found many times. The rearrangement links TRBV19 to TRBJ2-2; TRBD1 is a possible D gene (5 bases). V was clipped by 8 bases and J by 2 bases, with 6 bases between them. The germline V gene has CDR1 LNHDA and CDR2 SQIVND (reference sequence). The CDR3 length is 12 residues. The CDR3: CASGHNTGELFF. CDR3 nucleotides: TGTGCCAGTGGACATAACACCGGGGAGCTGTTTTTT. Together with reference TRBV19 and TRBJ2-2, the CDR3 gives the full variable domain: DGGITQSPKYLFRKEGQNVTLSCEQNLNHDAMYWYRQDPGQGLRLIYYSQIVNDFQKGDIAEGYSVSREKKESFPLTVTSAQKNPTAFYLCASGHNTGELFFGEGSRLTVL.

This clonotype was seen a few times. The V gene is TRBV7-9, the J gene TRBJ1-5; 7 bases are shared with TRBD1. Germline V lookup: CDR1 SEHNR, CDR2 FQNEAQ (reference sequence). There are 15 residues in the CDR3. Trimming cost V 5 bases and J 4 bases; bases outside gene matches: 8. CDR3 DNA: TGTGCCAGCAGCCAGGGGGGGTCCAGAAATCAGCCCCAGCATTTT. Its protein product is CASSQGGSRNQPQHF.

This rearrangement joins TRBV7-7 to TRBJ2-5, with 7 positions matching TRBD1. CDR1 is SSHAT and CDR2 is FNYEAQ in the germline V gene (reference sequence). The CDR3 loop spans 12 amino acids. The DNA of the CDR3 is TGTGCTACCAGGGGGTTACAAGAGACCCAGTACTTC. Its translation is CATRGLQETQYF.